This T cell receptor (beta chain) was sequenced during a study of early T cells in non-severe SARS-CoV-2 infection. TCRdb fed the 5' RACE reads into MiXCR, producing one record per CDR3 protein. The sample yields around 52,000 distinct CDR3 sequences, roughly 6.8% seen once. This clonotype showed up just a few times. CDR1 and CDR2 (germline): SGHAT, FQDESV (reference sequence). The ends were cut back, 3 bases at V and 1 base at J, with 9 bases in the middle. This CDR3 region has 14 residues. V is TRBV11-1 and J is TRBJ2-5; D is uncertain. The sequencing sample was made of whole blood. This receptor was identified in an adult who was a healthcare worker with PCR-confirmed SARS-CoV-2 infection or an uninfected control (not recorded which). The CDR3 DNA follows: TGTGCCAGCAGCTTCCATGGCAGCCAAGAGACCCAGTACTTC. It specifies CASSFHGSQETQYF. The variable domain in full, completed from reference TRBV11-1 and TRBJ2-5, reads EAEVAQSPRYKITEKSQAVAFWCDPISGHATLYWYRQILGQGPELLVQFQDESVVDDSQLPKDRFSAERLKGVDSTLKIQPAELGDSAMYLCASSFHGSQETQYFGPGTRLLVL.